This T cell receptor beta chain stems from a study of T-cell reconstitution after alpha-beta-depleted transplantation in children. V lost 3 bases to trimming and J lost 5 bases, with 7 bases between them. Germline assignment: CDR1 DFQATT and CDR2 SNEGSKA (reference sequence). The CDR3 extends over 11 amino acids. As it was prepared, the TCRbeta library received unique molecular identifiers. Via MiXCR, TCRdb re-called the PCR reads, giving one row per CDR3 protein. Seen here are about 200,000 distinct CDR3 sequences, roughly 6.3% observed once, and the top ten hold about 4.3%. In its sample, this clonotype was seen a few times.

The receptor was isolated from a girl in the first two years of life with combined immunodeficiency, due to receive a stem cell transplant. The V gene is TRBV20-1, the J gene TRBJ1-1; D uncertain. Here the sequenced sample was PBMCs, taken before TCRalphabeta/CD19-depleted stem cell transplant. The CDR3 DNA is TGCAGTGCTAGTGGATATACTGAAGCTTTCTTT. This encodes CSASGYTEAFF.